This T cell receptor (beta chain) was identified during a study of Ad26.COV2.S vaccination and SARS-CoV-2 variants. Germline lookup yields CDR1 SNHLY and CDR2 FYNNEI. The CDR3 loop spans 15 amino acids. V dropped 4 bases and J dropped 5 bases, with 17 bases sitting between them. Only in-frame clones appear in the TCRdb table, and some are missing; sequencing was by immunoSEQ multiplex PCR. The data contain around 420,000 clones, around 89% of them seen just once; the ten biggest clones take up 3.6%. Whole-study results and caveats: Possible underestimation of total T cell responses by the TCR breadth and depth analyses was noted.

Treatment specified: approximately 18 received Ad26.COV2.S at low or high dose, single or two shots; 5 received placebo; per-sample allocation not given. All samples were drawn on day 63, counting from the first vaccine or placebo injection. This clone was seen a handful of times. No antigen is known for it. V usage is TRBV2 and J usage is TRBJ1-2, with a possible D match to TRBD1 (6 bases). The TCR sequence derives from a person aged 18-65 years who received the Ad26.COV2.S COVID-19 vaccine or a placebo. The sequenced sample was peripheral blood, obtained in a trial of Ad26.COV2.S vaccine versus placebo. For the CDR3, the DNA is TGTGCCAGCAGTGCGAACAGGGAAATTGGGTATGGCTACACCTTC. This encodes CASSANREIGYGYTF.